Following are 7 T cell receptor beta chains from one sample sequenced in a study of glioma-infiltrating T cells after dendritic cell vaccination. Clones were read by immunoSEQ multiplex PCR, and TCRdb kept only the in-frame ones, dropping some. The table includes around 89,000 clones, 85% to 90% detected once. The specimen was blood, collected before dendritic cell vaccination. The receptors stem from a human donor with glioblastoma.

The CDR3 loop reads CASSLAPRSNTEAFF. CDR3 coding DNA: TGTGCCAGCAGCTTAGCTCCACGGTCGAACACTGAAGCTTTCTTT. The J gene is TRBJ1-1, the V gene TRBV7-6; D gene unclear. CDR3 size: 15 residues. V was pared by 0 bases and J by 1 base, with 9 bases between. CDR1 and CDR2 (germline): SGHVS, FNYEAQ.

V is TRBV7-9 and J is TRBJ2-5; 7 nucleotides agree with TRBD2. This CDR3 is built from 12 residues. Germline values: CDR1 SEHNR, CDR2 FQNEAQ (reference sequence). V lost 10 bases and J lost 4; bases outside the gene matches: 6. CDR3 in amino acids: CATREGSETQYF. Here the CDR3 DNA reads TGTGCCACCAGGGAGGGCTCAGAGACCCAGTACTTC.

In DNA form, the CDR3 reads TGTGCCAGCAGCCCGGGACTAGCGGCTCTCGGCGAGACCCAGTACTTC. It translates to CASSPGLAALGETQYF. The chain has TRBV5-4 and TRBJ2-5; 11 bases are a match to TRBD2. Germline V gene sequence: CDR1 SGHNT, CDR2 YYREEE (reference sequence). The CDR3 runs 16 residues. V dropped 4 bases and J dropped 5; count of bases not matched to a gene: 10. The whole variable domain, remainder taken from reference TRBV5-4 and TRBJ2-5, is ETGVTQSPTHLIKTRGQQVTLRCSSQSGHNTVSWYQQALGQGPQFIFQYYREEENGRGNFPPRFSGLQFPNYSSELNVNALELDDSALYLCASSPGLAALGETQYFGPGTRLLVL.

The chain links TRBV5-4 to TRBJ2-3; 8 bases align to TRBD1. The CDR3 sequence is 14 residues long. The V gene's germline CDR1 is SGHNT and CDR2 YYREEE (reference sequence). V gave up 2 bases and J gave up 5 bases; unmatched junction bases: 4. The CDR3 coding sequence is TGTGCCAGCAGCTTCGCTACAGGGGGAGATACGCAGTATTTT. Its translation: CASSFATGGDTQYF.

The CDR3 coding sequence is TGCGCCAGCAGCCCCCGGGACAGAGCTAACTATGGCTACACCTTC. Translated, it gives CASSPRDRANYGYTF. The chain has TRBV4-3 and TRBJ1-2, with TRBD1 matching 7 bases. The CDR3 spans 15 residues. Germline CDR1 is LGHNA and CDR2 is YSLEER. V lost 4 bases to trimming and J lost 0 bases; unmatched junction nucleotides: 5.

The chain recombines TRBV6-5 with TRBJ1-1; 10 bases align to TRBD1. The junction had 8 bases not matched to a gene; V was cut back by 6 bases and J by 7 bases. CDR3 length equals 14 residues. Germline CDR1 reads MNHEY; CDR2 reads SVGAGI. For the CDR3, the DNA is TGTGCCAGCAGCATGACAGGGGGCGCGATTGAAGCTTTCTTT. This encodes CASSMTGGAIEAFF.

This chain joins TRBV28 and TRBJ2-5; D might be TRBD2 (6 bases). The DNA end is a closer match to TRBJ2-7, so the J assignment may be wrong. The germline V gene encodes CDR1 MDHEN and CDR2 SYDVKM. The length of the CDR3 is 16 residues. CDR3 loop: CASSLRSIADIYEQYF. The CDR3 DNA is TGTGCCAGCAGTTTAAGGTCGATAGCGGACATCTACGAGCAGTACTTC.